This T cell receptor (beta chain) was recorded in a study of T-cell reconstitution after alpha-beta-depleted transplantation in children. There are many counts of this clonotype. As it was prepared, the TCRbeta library received unique molecular identifiers. A single record per CDR3 protein comes from TCRdb applying MiXCR to the PCR reads. The table has approximately 590,000 distinct CDR3 sequences, under 12% seen once; the top ten hold 4%. The germline V gene has CDR1 SGHRS and CDR2 YFSETQ. There are 16 residues in the CDR3. With 4 bases clipped from V and 4 bases from J, the junction kept 10 bases outside the gene matches.

The genes are TRBV5-1 and TRBJ1-2; 10 nucleotides agree with TRBD1. The sample in question was PBMCs from the stem cell graft donor, obtained from the stem cell graft. The source of this sequence is a human donor who donated a stem cell graft to a child with acute myeloid leukemia. The CDR3 DNA sequence: TGCGCCAGCAGCCCAGCCGGGACAGGGGTTCCCTATGGCTACACCTTC. Encoded protein: CASSPAGTGVPYGYTF.